Frequency places the clone carrying this TCR beta chain as medium-sized. The data belong to a study of CXCR3-negative and CXCR3-positive naive CD8 T cells. Researchers prepared the TRB cDNA libraries using 5' RACE with UMI labels. TCRdb re-called the 5' RACE reads, yielding one record per CDR3 amino acid sequence without DNA. The table lists 45,000 or so distinct CDR3 sequences. This clonotype was sampled from a human donor in good health. Some clones in this sample may be carry-over from other donors' samples. Input material: naive CXCR3- CD8+ T cells from blood. Subset in this sample: CD45RO-CCR7+CD27+CD95- naive CD8+ T cells lacking CXCR3 (TNR3-).

The CDR3 loop reads CASSVTDYNEQFF. The J gene is TRBJ2-1, the V gene TRBV2. This CDR3 has 13 amino acids. Germline CDR1 reads SNHLY; CDR2 reads FYNNEI.